This TCR beta chain was retrieved from a study of CD8 T cells in ankylosing spondylitis. This clonotype was counted between two and nine times. Its antigen is still unknown. A read error may account for a junction end that differs from germline. TCR beta libraries were made by quantitative 5'-RACE with molecular barcodes. TCRdb independently ran MiXCR on the 5' RACE reads; one entry per CDR3 protein. The data show approximately 220,000 distinct CDR3 sequences, under 12% seen once. Study-wide points: From matched ankylosing spondylitis synovial fluid, disease-linked clones were reportedly recovered at significantly enriched levels.

Looked up from germline, CDR1 is LGHNA and CDR2 is YNFKEQ. This CDR3 has 15 amino acids. The sample taken for sequencing was blood, either unsorted or a sorted T cell fraction (not recorded which). The chain couples TRBV4-2 to TRBJ2-7; TRBD2 matches at 11 bases. This TCR was recovered from a male donor with ankylosing spondylitis or in good health (not recorded which). The CDR3 is CASSVPSGGTYAQYF. The CDR3 coding sequence is TGTGCCAGCAGCGTCCCTAGCGGGGGGACCTACGCGCAGTACTTC.